This entry is about one T cell receptor beta chain. Antigen: not known. This specimen comes from a study of blood T cells in healthy people across ages. The donors, all healthy, were Caucasians living in Russia, aged about 6 to 100. The V end lost 1 base, the J end lost 3 bases, and 19 bases lay between the germline ends. CDR3 size: 18 residues. Germline CDR1 is LGHNA and CDR2 is YSLEER. Findings and caveats of the study: Fewer expanded clones and more diversity marked long-lived versus aged donors. Diversity estimates from one million T cells were considered underestimates.

A J-beta primer mix and a sample-barcoded 5' primer were used in a second PCR of about 7 to 12 cycles. Each cDNA molecule received a tag from a template-switch adaptor that had 12 random nucleotides. TCRdb independently ran MiXCR on the 5' RACE reads; one entry per CDR3 protein. Here the sample spans about 680,000 distinct CDR3 sequences, roughly 50% being singletons. This TCR derives from an older woman in good health. The rearrangement uses TRBV4-3 and TRBJ2-4; either TRBD1 or TRBD2 may supply D (5 bases each). The sequencing sample was made of blood. The CDR3 bases are TGCGCCAGCAGCCAAGGTTTGGGGCGGAAACGGGGCAAAAACATTCAGTACTTC. It specifies CASSQGLGRKRGKNIQYF.